This is a list of T cell receptor beta chains from one sample in a study of T cells in Graves' hyperthyroidism and ophthalmopathy. TCRdb re-analysed the multiplex PCR reads in MiXCR, keeping a single row per CDR3 protein. The table lists hundreds of thousands of distinct CDR3 sequences, around 15% of them singletons. Sample: blood. The receptors were gathered from a woman in her 30s with Graves' hyperthyroidism. Each CDR3 is given with its conserved first and last residue. Each record gives: CDR3 length, D gene, clone size, J gene, V gene, CDR3 DNA, CDR3 protein. D genes are given only for firm matches. Rows give clone size only sometimes, using once, few, many, or a class for an expanded clone.

16 TRBD2 NA TRBJ2-1 TRBV20-1 TGCAGTGCTAGAGACGTAGCGGGAGTAGGAATCGATGAGCAGTTCTTC CSARDVAGVGIDEQFF
16 NA NA TRBJ2-2 TRBV10-1 TGCGCCAGCAGTGACGGGGCGCATTCGAACACCGGGGAGCTGTTTTTT CASSDGAHSNTGELFF
18 TRBD2 many TRBJ2-7 TRBV6-1 TGTGCCAGCAGAAGACTCGGGACTAGCGGGAGGGCCTCCTACGAGCAGTACTTC CASRRLGTSGRASYEQYF
15 NA NA TRBJ2-2 TRBV6-1 TGTGCCACCGGCTTAGGACGAAGCCCCACCGGGGAGCTGTTTTTT CATGLGRSPTGELFF
14 TRBD1 NA TRBJ1-2 TRBV30 TGTGCCTGGAGTGTATTGACAGGGGGGTATGGCTACACCTTC CAWSVLTGGYGYTF
15 TRBD2 many TRBJ2-3 TRBV7-3 TGTGCCAGCAGCCACGGCGGGGGTAGCACAGATACGCAGTATTTT CASSHGGGSTDTQYF
16 NA once TRBJ1-1 TRBV9 TGTGCCAGCAGCATCCCCCCCCGCGTCCAATCCACTGAAGCTTTCTTT CASSIPPRVQSTEAFF
16 NA many TRBJ2-7 TRBV2 TGTGCCAGCTGCTTCGAAACTAGCATCTCTACCTACGAGCAGTACTTC CASCFETSISTYEQYF
14 NA many TRBJ2-1 TRBV28 TGTGCCAGCAGACGCCTACTACCCGGGGATGAGCAGTTCTTC CASRRLLPGDEQFF
16 NA NA TRBJ2-5 TRBV18 TGTGCCAGCTCACCACCGTCGTTGTCAATCCAAGAGACCCAGTACTTC CASSPPSLSIQETQYF
14 NA few TRBJ1-5 TRBV2 TGTGCCAGCCGTGCGCAGTCTACTTATCAGCCCCAGCATTTT CASRAQSTYQPQHF
17 TRBD1 few TRBJ1-5 TRBV28 TGTGCCAGCAGTTTCCGGACAGGGGGTTATAGCAATCAGCCCCAGCATTTT CASSFRTGGYSNQPQHF
16 TRBD2 NA TRBJ2-1 TRBV9 TGTGCCAGCAGCCCTGATCTAAGCGGGGGGGGATTTGAGCAGTTCTTC CASSPDLSGGGFEQFF
14 TRBD2 few TRBJ2-1 TRBV19 TGTGCCACAGATCCCGGGACTAGCGTAGGTGAGCAGTTCTTC CATDPGTSVGEQFF
16 NA NA TRBJ2-3 TRBV10-3 TGTGCCATCAGTGAGCCGACGGATCGACCCACAGATACGCAGTATTTT CAISEPTDRPTDTQYF
13 NA few TRBJ1-2 TRBV24-1 TGTGCCACCAGTGATTTCAGTGGACGAGGCTACACCTTC CATSDFSGRGYTF
15 NA NA TRBJ1-1 TRBV2 TGCGCCAGCAGCCAAGATCCTGCCCAAGTCACTGAAGCTTTCTTT CASSQDPAQVTEAFF
16 NA many TRBJ2-3 TRBV6-1 TGTGCCAGCAACCCATTATCGAAGGGGGGGGTGGATACGCAGTATTTT CASNPLSKGGVDTQYF
13 NA NA TRBJ2-1 TRBV4-3 TGCGCCAGCAGCCAAGTACGGGCCTATGAGCAGTTCTTC CASSQVRAYEQFF
15 TRBD2 NA TRBJ2-5 TRBV5-1 TGCGCCAGCAGCTTGGACGCGGGAGAGGTAGAGACCCAGTACTTC CASSLDAGEVETQYF
14 TRBD2 NA TRBJ2-7 TRBV28 TGTGCCAGCAGTGCAACTAGCGGAGATTACGAGCAGTACTTC CASSATSGDYEQYF
15 NA many TRBJ2-7 TRBV28 TGTGCCAGCAGGATGGACAGCTCCTATTCCTACGAGCAGTACTTC CASRMDSSYSYEQYF
16 TRBD1 few TRBJ2-2 TRBV2 TGTGCCAGCAGTGAAGCGCGACAGGGTCGCACCGGGGAGCTGTTTTTT CASSEARQGRTGELFF
15 NA NA TRBJ1-1 TRBV7-8 TGTGCCAGCAGCCAGGGACGGGGTAAGAACACTGAAGCTTTCTTT CASSQGRGKNTEAFF
15 NA NA TRBJ1-4 TRBV20-1 TGCAGTGCTAGAGAGTCGGAGGCGGCTAATGAAAAACTGTTTTTT CSARESEAANEKLFF
15 TRBD1 few TRBJ1-2 TRBV28 TGTGCCAGCAGGCGAAAGGGGACAGTGAGCTATGGCTACACCTTC CASRRKGTVSYGYTF
15 NA many TRBJ2-3 TRBV3-1 TGTGCCAGCAGCCAAGGCGACTACCCCACAGATACGCAGTATTTT CASSQGDYPTDTQYF
15 TRBD1 NA TRBJ2-7 TRBV29-1 TGCAGCGGGACCTGTTCGGGACAGGCTCAAAACGAGCAGTACTTC CSGTCSGQAQNEQYF
12 NA many TRBJ2-5 TRBV12-3/TRBV12-4 TGTGCCAGTCAGACAAGACAAGAGACCCAGTACTTC CASQTRQETQYF
19 TRBD2 NA TRBJ2-1 TRBV7-9 TGTGCCAGCAGCTTAGCGAGGATAGGCGGGAGCTTCTCCTACAATGAGCAGTTCTTC CASSLARIGGSFSYNEQFF
13 TRBD2 many TRBJ2-5 TRBV10-3 TGTGCCTCAACAGCGGGAGGGCAAGAGACCCAGTACTTC CASTAGGQETQYF
12 NA many TRBJ2-7 TRBV7-9 TGTGCCAGCAGCCACCAGCTCTACGAGCAGTACTTC CASSHQLYEQYF
14 TRBD2 many TRBJ2-3 TRBV9 TGTGCCAGCAACCGTGGCGGGAGGACAGATACGCAGTATTTT CASNRGGRTDTQYF
15 NA NA TRBJ1-4 TRBV20-1 TGCAGTGCTAGTGCCGGACGAATCAGACATGAAAAACTGTTTTTT CSASAGRIRHEKLFF
12 NA many TRBJ1-1 TRBV11-3 TGTGCCAGCAGCTCTGGGTCCACTGAAGCTTTCTTT CASSSGSTEAFF
14 NA NA TRBJ2-5 TRBV20-1 TGCAGTGCGAGGGACATGAAGAACCAAGAGTCCCAGTACTTC CSARDMKNQESQYF
15 NA many TRBJ1-5 TRBV28 TGTGCCAGCAGTTCCAATAGACAGGCGAATCAGCCCCAGCATTTT CASSSNRQANQPQHF
14 TRBD1 many TRBJ2-4 TRBV11-2 TGTGCCAGCAGCCTGACAGGGGTTGAGAACATTCAGTACTTC CASSLTGVENIQYF
14 NA NA TRBJ1-2 TRBV30 TGTGCCTGGAGTAGACGGACAACCCTTCATGGCTACACCTTC CAWSRRTTLHGYTF
15 TRBD1 many TRBJ2-1 TRBV10-3 TGTGCCATCAACCCACGGGACAGGGACGTAAATGAGCAGTTCTTC CAINPRDRDVNEQFF
16 NA few TRBJ1-1 TRBV5-1 TGCGCCAGCAGCTTGGCTCAGGGAGGGGTGAACACTGAAGCTTTCTTT CASSLAQGGVNTEAFF
15 TRBD1 few TRBJ1-2 TRBV6-5 TGTGCCAGCAGTTACTCTACAGGGGGCCTGTATGGCTACACCTTC CASSYSTGGLYGYTF
13 NA many TRBJ2-7 TRBV27 TGTGCCAGCAGAACACCCACAGGGTACGAGCAGTACTTC CASRTPTGYEQYF
14 NA many TRBJ2-7 TRBV5-1 TGCGCCAGCAGCTTATACGGGAGTCTCGGAGAGCAGTACTTC CASSLYGSLGEQYF
15 NA few TRBJ2-7 TRBV11-2 TGTGCCAGCAGCTTAAACGCCGGTTGGTCCTACGAGCAGTACTTC CASSLNAGWSYEQYF
16 NA many TRBJ2-5 TRBV24-1 TGTGCCACCAGTGAACCCCTGACAGATATCCAAGAGACCCAGTACTTC CATSEPLTDIQETQYF
17 NA NA TRBJ2-1 TRBV9 TGTGCCAGCAGCGCTGGGGGGGGGCGTAGCTCCTACAATGAGCAGTTCTTC CASSAGGGRSSYNEQFF
14 NA many TRBJ2-3 TRBV10-2 TGCGCCAGCACGGAGGGAACGGGCACAGATACGCAGTATTTT CASTEGTGTDTQYF
16 TRBD2 many TRBJ2-5 TRBV27 TGTGCCAGCAGCTCCACCCTAGCGGGAGAACAAGAGACCCAGTACTTC CASSSTLAGEQETQYF
12 NA NA TRBJ2-1 TRBV6-2/TRBV6-3 TGTGCCAGCAGTTACGAGGGCCACGAGCAGTTCTTC CASSYEGHEQFF
14 NA many TRBJ2-7 TRBV7-2 TGTGCCAGCAGCTTAGGCAATCGAGTCTACGAGCAGTACTTC CASSLGNRVYEQYF
12 TRBD2 NA TRBJ2-1 TRBV6-6 TGTGCCAGCAGTTACTCCGGGACTAGGGAGTTCTTC CASSYSGTREFF
14 TRBD1 NA TRBJ2-7 TRBV15 TGTGCCACCAGCAGTTGGGACAGACCCTACGAGCAGTACTTC CATSSWDRPYEQYF